Listed below are T cell receptor beta chains from one sample, sequenced in a study of OX40 agonist ivuxolimab in advanced cancers. Assay: immunoSEQ multiplex PCR; the TCRdb copy retains only in-frame clones and omits some. Of approximately 100,000 clones in the sample, around nine tenths were seen once. Specimen: CD4+ or CD8+ T cells sorted from blood, collected in a trial of the OX40 agonist ivuxolimab. The receptors were gathered from an adult with an advanced solid tumor such as melanoma, head and neck, liver or kidney cancer. The CDR3 runs from the conserved cysteine through the conserved F or W. The order of the fields is J gene, V gene, CDR3 length, CDR3 protein.

J: TRBJ1-1
V: TRBV28
length: 17
CDR3: CASSLWGQGSGNTEAFF

J: TRBJ1-2
V: TRBV10-3
length: 14
CDR3: CAIIKDGQVGGYTF

J: TRBJ2-1
V: TRBV2
length: 12
CDR3: CASSKTGTEQFF

J: TRBJ2-3
V: TRBV7-2
length: 15
CDR3: CASRTQRGSTDTQYF

J: TRBJ2-1
V: TRBV27
length: 17
CDR3: CASSSSRQASSYNEQFF

J: TRBJ2-1
V: TRBV5-1
length: 14
CDR3: CASSSGQPGNEQFF

J: TRBJ2-2
V: TRBV6-8
length: 15
CDR3: CASSLAGPNTGELFF

J: TRBJ1-1
V: TRBV5-4
length: 13
CDR3: CASRRTQNTEAFF

J: TRBJ1-3
V: TRBV9
length: 19
CDR3: CASSVDPGQGIGTGNTIYF

J: TRBJ1-2
V: TRBV28
length: 12
CDR3: CTTASHHYGYTF

J: TRBJ1-2
V: TRBV11-2
length: 15
CDR3: CASSLGRALSYGYTF

J: TRBJ1-3
V: TRBV7-9
length: 15
CDR3: CASGQDTEGGNTIYF

J: TRBJ2-7
V: TRBV7-2
length: 12
CDR3: CASRPGIGEQYF

J: TRBJ1-1
V: TRBV13
length: 14
CDR3: CASSLGGIGSEAFF

J: TRBJ1-3
V: TRBV4-3
length: 16
CDR3: CASSRLLRGGYNTIYF

J: TRBJ1-2
V: TRBV7-7
length: 13
CDR3: CASSLIGGAPATF

J: TRBJ2-5
V: TRBV5-6
length: 13
CDR3: CASSPSARETQYF

J: TRBJ2-3
V: TRBV11-2
length: 15
CDR3: CASSRTETDSRTQYF

J: TRBJ1-2
V: TRBV5-5
length: 14
CDR3: CASSPNGQGGGYTF

J: TRBJ2-3
V: TRBV27
length: 16
CDR3: CASSLAGGMVADTQYF

J: TRBJ2-7
V: TRBV5-8
length: 16
CDR3: CASSLEWDRGFYEQYF

J: TRBJ2-7
V: TRBV18
length: 12
CDR3: CASSPPKGLQYF

J: TRBJ1-2
V: TRBV28
length: 9
CDR3: CASGGGYTF

J: TRBJ2-3
V: TRBV4-2
length: 17
CDR3: CASSQGTDPWFGDTQYF

J: TRBJ1-1
V: TRBV10-3
length: 13
CDR3: CATSTAVNTEAFF

J: TRBJ2-3
V: TRBV18
length: 15
CDR3: CASSPTGLSTDTQYF